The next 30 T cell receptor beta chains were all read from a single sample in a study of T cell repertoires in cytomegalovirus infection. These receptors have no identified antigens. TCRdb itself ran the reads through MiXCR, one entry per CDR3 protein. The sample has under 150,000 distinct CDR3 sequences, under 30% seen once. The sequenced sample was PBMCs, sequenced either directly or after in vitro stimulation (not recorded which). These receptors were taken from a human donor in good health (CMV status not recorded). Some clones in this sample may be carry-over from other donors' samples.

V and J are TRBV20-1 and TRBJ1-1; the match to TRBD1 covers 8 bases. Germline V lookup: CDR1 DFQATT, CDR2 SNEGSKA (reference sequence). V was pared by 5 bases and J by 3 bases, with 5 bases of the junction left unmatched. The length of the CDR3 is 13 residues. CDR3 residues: CSAGGQGDTEAFF. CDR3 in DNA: TGCAGTGCTGGTGGACAGGGCGACACTGAAGCTTTCTTT.

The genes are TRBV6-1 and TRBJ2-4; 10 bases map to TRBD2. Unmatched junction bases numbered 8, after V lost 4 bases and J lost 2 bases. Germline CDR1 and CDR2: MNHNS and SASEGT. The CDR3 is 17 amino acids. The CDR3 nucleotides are TGTGCCAGCAGTGGCCGCCTAGCGGGAGCTCCCAAAAACATTCAGTACTTC. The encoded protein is CASSGRLAGAPKNIQYF.

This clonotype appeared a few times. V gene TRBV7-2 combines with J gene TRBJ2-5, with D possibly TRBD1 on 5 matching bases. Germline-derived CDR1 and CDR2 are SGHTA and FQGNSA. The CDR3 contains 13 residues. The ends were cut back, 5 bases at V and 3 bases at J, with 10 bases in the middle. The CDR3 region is CASSKTDKETQYF. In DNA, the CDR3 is TGTGCCAGCAGCAAGACAGATAAAGAGACCCAGTACTTC.

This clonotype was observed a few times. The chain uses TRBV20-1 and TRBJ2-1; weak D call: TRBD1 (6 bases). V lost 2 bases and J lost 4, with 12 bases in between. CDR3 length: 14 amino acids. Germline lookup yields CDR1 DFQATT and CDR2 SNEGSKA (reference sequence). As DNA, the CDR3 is TGCAGTGCTAGACCCGGGACAAATTACAATGAGCAGTTCTTC. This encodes CSARPGTNYNEQFF.

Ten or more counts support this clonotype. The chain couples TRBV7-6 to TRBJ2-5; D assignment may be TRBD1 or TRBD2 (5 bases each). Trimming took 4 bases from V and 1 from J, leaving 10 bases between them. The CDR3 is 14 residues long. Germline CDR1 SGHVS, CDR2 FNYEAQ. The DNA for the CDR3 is TGTGCCAGCAGCTCCCGGGGCCCCCAAGAGACCCAGTACTTC. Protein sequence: CASSSRGPQETQYF.

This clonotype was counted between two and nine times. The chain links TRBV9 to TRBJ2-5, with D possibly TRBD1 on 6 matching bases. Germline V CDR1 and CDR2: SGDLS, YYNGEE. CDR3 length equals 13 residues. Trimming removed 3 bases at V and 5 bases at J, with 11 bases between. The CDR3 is CASSGTGLETQYF. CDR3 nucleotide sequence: TGTGCCAGCAGCGGTACAGGGCTGGAGACCCAGTACTTC.

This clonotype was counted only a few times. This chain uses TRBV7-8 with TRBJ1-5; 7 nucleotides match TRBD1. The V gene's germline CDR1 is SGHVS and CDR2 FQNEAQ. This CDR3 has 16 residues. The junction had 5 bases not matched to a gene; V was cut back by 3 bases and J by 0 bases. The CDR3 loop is CASSLVGQSSNQPQHF. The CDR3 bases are TGTGCCAGCAGCTTGGTGGGACAGTCTAGCAATCAGCCCCAGCATTTT.

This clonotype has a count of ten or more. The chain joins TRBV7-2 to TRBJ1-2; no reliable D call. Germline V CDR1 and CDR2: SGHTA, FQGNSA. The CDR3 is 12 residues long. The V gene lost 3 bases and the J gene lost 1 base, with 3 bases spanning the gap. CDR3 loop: CASSFFNYGYTF. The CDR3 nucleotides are TGTGCCAGCAGCTTTTTTAACTATGGCTACACCTTC.

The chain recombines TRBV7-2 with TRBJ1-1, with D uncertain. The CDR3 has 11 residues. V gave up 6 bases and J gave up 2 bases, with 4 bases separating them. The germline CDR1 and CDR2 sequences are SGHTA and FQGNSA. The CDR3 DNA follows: TGTGCCAGCAGTATTAACACTGAAGCTTTCTTT. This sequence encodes CASSINTEAFF.

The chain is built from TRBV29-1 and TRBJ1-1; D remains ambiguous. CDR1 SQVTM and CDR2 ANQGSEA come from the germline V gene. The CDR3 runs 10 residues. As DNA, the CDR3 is TGCGCTCTGGGGTCCACTGAAGCTTTCTTT. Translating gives CALGSTEAFF. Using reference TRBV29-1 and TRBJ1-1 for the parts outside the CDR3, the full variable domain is SAVISQKPSRDICQRGTSLTIQCQVDSQVTMMFWYRQQPGQSLTLIATANQGSEATYESGFVIDKFPISRPNLTFSTLTVSNMSPEDSSIYLCALGSTEAFFGQGTRLTVV.

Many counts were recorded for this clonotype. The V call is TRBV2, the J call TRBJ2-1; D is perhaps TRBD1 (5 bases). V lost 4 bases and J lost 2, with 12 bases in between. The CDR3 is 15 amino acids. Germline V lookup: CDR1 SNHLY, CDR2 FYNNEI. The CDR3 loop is CASSGGLIPYNEQFF. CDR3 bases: TGTGCCAGCAGTGGGGGCCTCATCCCCTACAATGAGCAGTTCTTC.

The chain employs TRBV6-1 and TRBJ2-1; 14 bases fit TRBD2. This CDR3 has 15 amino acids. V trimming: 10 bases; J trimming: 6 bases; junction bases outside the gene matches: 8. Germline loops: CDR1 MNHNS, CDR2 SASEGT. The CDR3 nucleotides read TGTGCCACCACGGGACTAGCGGGAGTTGGCAATGAGCAGTTCTTC. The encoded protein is CATTGLAGVGNEQFF.

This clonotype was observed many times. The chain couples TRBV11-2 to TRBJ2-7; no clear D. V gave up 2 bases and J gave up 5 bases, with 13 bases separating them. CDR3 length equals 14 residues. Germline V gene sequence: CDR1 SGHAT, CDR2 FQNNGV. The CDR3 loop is CASSLRFSTDEQYV. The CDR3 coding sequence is TGTGCCAGCAGCTTAAGGTTTAGCACGGACGAGCAGTACGTC.

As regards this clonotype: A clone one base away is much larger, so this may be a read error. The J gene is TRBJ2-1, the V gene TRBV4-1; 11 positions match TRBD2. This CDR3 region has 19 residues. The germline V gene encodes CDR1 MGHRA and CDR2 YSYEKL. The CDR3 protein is CASSQHLVSGLAEGNEQSF. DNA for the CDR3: TGCGCCAGCAGCCAACACTTGGTGTCGGGACTAGCGGAGGGGAATGAGCAGTCCTTC.

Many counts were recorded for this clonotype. Here the CDR3 reads CASSLSPGQGTWQTNEKLFF. As DNA, the CDR3 is TGTGCCAGCAGTTTATCTCCTGGACAGGGGACGTGGCAAACTAATGAAAAACTGTTTTTT. This rearrangement joins TRBV27 to TRBJ1-4, with 9 bases aligning to TRBD1. Germline CDR1 is MNHEY and CDR2 is SMNVEV (reference sequence). The CDR3 covers 20 residues. Germline trimming cut 0 bases from V and 1 base from J; bases unmatched to any gene: 12.

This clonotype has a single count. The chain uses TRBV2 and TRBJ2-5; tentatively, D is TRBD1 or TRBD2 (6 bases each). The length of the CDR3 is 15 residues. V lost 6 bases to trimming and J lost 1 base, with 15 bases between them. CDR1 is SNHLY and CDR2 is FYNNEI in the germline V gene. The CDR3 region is CASRDLGGGQETQYF. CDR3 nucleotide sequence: TGTGCCAGCAGGGACCTAGGGGGAGGCCAAGAGACCCAGTACTTC. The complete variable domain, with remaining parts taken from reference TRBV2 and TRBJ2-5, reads EPEVTQTPSHQVTQMGQEVILRCVPISNHLYFYWYRQILGQKVEFLVSFYNNEISEKSEIFDDQFSVERPDGSNFTLKIRSTKLEDSAMYFCASRDLGGGQETQYFGPGTRLLVL.

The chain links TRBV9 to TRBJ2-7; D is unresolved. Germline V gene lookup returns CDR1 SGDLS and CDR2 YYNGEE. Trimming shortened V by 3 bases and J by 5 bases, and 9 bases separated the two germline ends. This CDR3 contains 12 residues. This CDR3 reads CASSASLDEQYF. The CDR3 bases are TGTGCCAGCAGCGCTAGTCTAGACGAGCAGTACTTC.

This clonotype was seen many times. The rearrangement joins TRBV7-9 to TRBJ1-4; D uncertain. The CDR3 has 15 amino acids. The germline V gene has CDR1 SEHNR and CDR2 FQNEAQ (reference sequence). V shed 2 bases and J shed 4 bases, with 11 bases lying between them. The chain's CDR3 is CASSLRWWDNEKLFF. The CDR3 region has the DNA TGTGCCAGCAGCTTACGGTGGTGGGATAATGAAAAACTGTTTTTT.

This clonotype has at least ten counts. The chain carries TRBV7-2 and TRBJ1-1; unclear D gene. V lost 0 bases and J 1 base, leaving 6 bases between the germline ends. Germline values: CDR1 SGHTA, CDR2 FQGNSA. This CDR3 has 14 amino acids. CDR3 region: CASSLAPGNTEAFF. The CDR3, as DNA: TGTGCCAGCAGCTTAGCGCCGGGGAACACTGAAGCTTTCTTT.

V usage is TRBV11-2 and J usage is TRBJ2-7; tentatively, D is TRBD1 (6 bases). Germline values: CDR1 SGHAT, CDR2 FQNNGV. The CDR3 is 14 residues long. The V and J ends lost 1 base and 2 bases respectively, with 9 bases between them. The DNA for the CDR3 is TGTGCCAGCAGCTTAGGAGCAGGGGCCTACGAGCAGTACTTC. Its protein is CASSLGAGAYEQYF. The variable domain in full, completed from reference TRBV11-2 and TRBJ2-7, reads EAGVAQSPRYKIIEKRQSVAFWCNPISGHATLYWYQQILGQGPKLLIQFQNNGVVDDSQLPKDRFSAERLKGVDSTLKIQPAKLEDSAVYLCASSLGAGAYEQYFGPGTRLTVT.

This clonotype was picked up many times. CDR3 protein: CASSPGSAGRNEQFF. CDR3 DNA sequence: TGTGCCAGCAGCCCCGGAAGCGCGGGCCGGAATGAGCAGTTCTTC. The rearrangement joins TRBV28 to TRBJ2-1, with a weak D call TRBD2 (5 bases). The V end lost 6 bases, the J end lost 7 bases, and 19 bases lay between the germline ends. Germline-derived CDR1 and CDR2 are MDHEN and SYDVKM. The CDR3 contains 15 residues.

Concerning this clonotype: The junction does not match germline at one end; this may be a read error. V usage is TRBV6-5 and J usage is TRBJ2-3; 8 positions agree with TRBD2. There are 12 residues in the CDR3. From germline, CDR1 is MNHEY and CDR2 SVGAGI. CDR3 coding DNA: TGTGCCAGCAGTTCCCCACTAGCGCGGGAGGATTTT. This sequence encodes CASSSPLAREDF.

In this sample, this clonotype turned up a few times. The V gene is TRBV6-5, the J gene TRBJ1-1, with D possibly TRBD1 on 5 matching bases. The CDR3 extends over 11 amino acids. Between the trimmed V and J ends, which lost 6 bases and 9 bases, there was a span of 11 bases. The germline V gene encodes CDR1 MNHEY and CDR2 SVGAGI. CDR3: CASSWGDQAFF. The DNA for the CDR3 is TGTGCCAGCAGCTGGGGGGACCAAGCTTTCTTT.

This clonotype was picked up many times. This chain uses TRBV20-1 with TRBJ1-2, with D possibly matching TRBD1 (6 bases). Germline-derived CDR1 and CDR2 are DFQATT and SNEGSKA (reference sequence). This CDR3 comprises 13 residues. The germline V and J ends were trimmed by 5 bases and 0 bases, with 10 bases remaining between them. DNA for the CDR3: TGCAGTGCTTCAGGGGAGTCTAACTATGGCTACACCTTC. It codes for CSASGESNYGYTF.

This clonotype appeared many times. DNA for the CDR3: TGTGCCAGCAGCTACCGGGGCTTTCCCTCGGGGAACGAGCAGTACGTC. It is translated as CASSYRGFPSGNEQYV. This chain uses TRBV7-2 with TRBJ2-7; perhaps D is TRBD1 or TRBD2 (5 bases each). Trimming removed 4 bases at V and 5 bases at J, with 21 bases between. This CDR3 has 16 residues. The V gene's germline CDR1 is SGHTA and CDR2 FQGNSA.

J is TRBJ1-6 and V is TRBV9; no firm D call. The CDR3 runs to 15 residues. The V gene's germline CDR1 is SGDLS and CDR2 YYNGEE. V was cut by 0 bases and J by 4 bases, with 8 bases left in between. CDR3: CASSVDSQYNSPLHF. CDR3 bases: TGTGCCAGCAGCGTAGATTCGCAGTATAATTCACCCCTCCACTTT.

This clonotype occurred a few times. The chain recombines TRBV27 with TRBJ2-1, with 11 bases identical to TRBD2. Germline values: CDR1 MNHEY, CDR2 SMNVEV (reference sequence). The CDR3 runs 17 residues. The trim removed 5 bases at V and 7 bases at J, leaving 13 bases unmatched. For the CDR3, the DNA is TGTGCCAGCAGTCCATTAAGTGGGACTAGCGGCGTTAATGAGCAGTTCTTC. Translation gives CASSPLSGTSGVNEQFF.

Written as DNA, the CDR3 is TGTGCCACCAGTGATTTGGGTAGCGGGAGGGCTAAAGATGAGCAGTTCTTC. Its protein product is CATSDLGSGRAKDEQFF. The chain carries TRBV24-1 and TRBJ2-1; 11 bases map to TRBD2. J was trimmed by 8 bases and V by 0 bases; bases with no gene match: 8. Germline assignment: CDR1 KGHDR and CDR2 SFDVKD. The CDR3 contains 17 residues.

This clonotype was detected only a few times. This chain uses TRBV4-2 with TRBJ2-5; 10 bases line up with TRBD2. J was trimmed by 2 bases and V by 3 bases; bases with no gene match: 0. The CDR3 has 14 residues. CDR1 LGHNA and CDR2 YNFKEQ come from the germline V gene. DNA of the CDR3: TGTGCCAGCAGCCAGACTAGCGGGCAAGAGACCCAGTACTTC. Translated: CASSQTSGQETQYF.

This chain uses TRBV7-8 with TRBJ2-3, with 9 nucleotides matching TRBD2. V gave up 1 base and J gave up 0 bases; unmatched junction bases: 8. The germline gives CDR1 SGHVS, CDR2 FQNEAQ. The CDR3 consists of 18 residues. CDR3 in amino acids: CASSLVSSGADSTDTQYF. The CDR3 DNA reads TGTGCCAGCAGCTTAGTGTCTAGCGGGGCAGATAGCACAGATACGCAGTATTTT.